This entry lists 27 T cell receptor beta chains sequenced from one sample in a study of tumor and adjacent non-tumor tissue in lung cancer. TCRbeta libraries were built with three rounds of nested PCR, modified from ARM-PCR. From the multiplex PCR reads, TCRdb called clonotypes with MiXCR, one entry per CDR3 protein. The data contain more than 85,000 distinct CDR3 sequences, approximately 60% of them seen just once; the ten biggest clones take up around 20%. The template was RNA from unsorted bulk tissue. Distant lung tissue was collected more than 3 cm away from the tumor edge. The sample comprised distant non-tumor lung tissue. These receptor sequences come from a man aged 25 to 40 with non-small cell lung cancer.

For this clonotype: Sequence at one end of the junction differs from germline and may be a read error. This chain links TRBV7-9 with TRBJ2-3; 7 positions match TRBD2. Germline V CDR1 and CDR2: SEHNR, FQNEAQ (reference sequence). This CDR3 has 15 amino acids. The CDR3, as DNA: TGTGCCCTACAAACCAGGGAGGGTGAAACAGATATGCAGTATTTT. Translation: CALQTREGETDMQYF. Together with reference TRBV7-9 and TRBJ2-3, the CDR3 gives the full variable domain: DTGVSQNPRHKITKRGQNVTFRCDPISEHNRLYWYRQTLGQGPEFLTYFQNEAQLEKSRLLSDRFSAERPKGSFSTLEIQRTEQGDSAMYLCALQTREGETDMQYFGPGTRLTVL.

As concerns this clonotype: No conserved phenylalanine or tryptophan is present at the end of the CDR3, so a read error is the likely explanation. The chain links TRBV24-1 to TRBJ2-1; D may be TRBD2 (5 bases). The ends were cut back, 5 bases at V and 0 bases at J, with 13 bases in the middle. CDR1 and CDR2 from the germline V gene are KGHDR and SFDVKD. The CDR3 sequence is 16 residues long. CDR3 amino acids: CATSVGGLNSYNEQFL. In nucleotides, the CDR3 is TGTGCCACCAGTGTCGGAGGACTGAACTCCTACAATGAGCAGTTCCTC.

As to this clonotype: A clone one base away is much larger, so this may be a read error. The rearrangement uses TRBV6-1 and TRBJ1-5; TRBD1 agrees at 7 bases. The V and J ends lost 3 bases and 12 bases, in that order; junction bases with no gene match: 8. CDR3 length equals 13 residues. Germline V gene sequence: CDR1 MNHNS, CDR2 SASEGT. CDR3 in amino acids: CASSERGGVGQHF. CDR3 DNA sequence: TGTGCCAGCAGTGAGAGAGGGGGCGTGGGCCAGCATTTT.

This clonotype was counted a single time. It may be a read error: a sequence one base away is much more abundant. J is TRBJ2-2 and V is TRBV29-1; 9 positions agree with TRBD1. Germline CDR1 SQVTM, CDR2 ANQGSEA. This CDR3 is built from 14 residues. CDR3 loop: CSVKGTGNTGELLF. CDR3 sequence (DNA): TGCAGCGTCAAAGGGACAGGGAACACCGGGGAGCTGCTTTTT.

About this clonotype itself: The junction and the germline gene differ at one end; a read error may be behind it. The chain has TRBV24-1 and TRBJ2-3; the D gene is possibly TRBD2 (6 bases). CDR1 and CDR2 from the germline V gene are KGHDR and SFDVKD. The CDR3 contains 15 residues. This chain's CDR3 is CVTSAPGKGGNTQYF. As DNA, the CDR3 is TGTGTCACCAGTGCCCCAGGGAAAGGAGGGAATACGCAGTATTTT.

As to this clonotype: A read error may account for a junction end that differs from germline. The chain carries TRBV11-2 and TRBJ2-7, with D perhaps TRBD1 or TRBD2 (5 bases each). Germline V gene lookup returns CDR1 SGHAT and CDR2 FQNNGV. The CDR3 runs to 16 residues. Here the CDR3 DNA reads TGTGCCAGTAGCCAAGGGTCGGGGTTTGGGGCCTACGGGCAGTACTTC. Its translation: CASSQGSGFGAYGQYF.

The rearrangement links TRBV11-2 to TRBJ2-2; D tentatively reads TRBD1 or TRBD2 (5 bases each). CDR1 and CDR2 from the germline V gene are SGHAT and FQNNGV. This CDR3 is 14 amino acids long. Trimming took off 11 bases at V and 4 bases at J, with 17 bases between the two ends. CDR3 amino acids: CAHSLVRGTGELFF. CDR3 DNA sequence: TGTGCCCACAGCTTAGTGAGGGGCACCGGGGAGCTGTTTTTT.

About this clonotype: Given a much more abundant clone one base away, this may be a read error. The CDR3 protein is CAINPGQVGYEQYF. CDR3 DNA sequence: TGTGCCATCAATCCGGGACAGGTAGGCTACGAGCAGTACTTC. V gene TRBV10-3 combines with J gene TRBJ2-7; 8 bases fit TRBD1. This CDR3 comprises 14 residues. From germline, CDR1 is ENHRY and CDR2 SYGVKD. The junction had 8 bases not matched to a gene; V was cut back by 7 bases and J by 3 bases.

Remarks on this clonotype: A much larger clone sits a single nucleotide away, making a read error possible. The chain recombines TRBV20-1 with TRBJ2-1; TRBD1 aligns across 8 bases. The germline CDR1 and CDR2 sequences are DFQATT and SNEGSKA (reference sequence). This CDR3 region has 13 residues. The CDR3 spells CSTRPDRDSEQFF. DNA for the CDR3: TGCAGTACTAGACCGGACAGGGACAGTGAGCAGTTCTTC.

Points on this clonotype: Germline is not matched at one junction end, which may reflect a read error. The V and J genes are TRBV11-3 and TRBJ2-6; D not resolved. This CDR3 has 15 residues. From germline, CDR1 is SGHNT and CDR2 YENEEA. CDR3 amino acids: CTSSLGSAGANVLTF. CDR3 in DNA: TGTACCAGCAGCTTAGGGTCGGCCGGGGCCAACGTCCTGACTTTC. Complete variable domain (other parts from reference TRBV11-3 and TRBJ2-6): EAGVVQSPRYKIIEKKQPVAFWCNPISGHNTLYWYLQNLGQGPELLIRYENEEAVDDSQLPKDRFSAERLKGVDSTLKIQPAELGDSAVYLCTSSLGSAGANVLTFGAGSRLTVL.

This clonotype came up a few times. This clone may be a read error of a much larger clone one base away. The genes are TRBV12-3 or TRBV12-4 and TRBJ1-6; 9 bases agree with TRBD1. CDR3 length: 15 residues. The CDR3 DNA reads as TGTGCCAACAGTACAGGGGGCGGTGGGAATTCACCCCTCCACTTT. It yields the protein CANSTGGGGNSPLHF.

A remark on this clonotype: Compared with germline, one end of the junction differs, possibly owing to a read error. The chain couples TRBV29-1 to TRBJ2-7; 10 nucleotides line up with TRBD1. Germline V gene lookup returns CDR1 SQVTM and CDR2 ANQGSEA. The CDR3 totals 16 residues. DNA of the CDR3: TGCAGTGTTGCCTTTAGCGGGACAGGGGCCTCCTACGAGCAGTACTTC. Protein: CSVAFSGTGASYEQYF.

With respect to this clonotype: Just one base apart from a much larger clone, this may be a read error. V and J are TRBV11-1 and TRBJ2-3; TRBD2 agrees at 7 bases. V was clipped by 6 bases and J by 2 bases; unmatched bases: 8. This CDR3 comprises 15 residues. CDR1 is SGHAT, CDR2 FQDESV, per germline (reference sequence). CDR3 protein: CASRSWTRPTDTQYF. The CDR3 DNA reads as TGTGCCAGCAGATCCTGGACTAGACCCACAGATACGCAGTATTTT.

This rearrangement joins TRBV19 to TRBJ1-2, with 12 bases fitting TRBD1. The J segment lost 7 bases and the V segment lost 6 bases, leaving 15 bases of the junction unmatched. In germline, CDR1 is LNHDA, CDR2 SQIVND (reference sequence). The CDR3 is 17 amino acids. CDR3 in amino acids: CASSHIEGQGALGGYTF. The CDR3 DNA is TGTGCCAGTAGCCACATCGAGGGACAGGGGGCGCTTGGTGGCTACACCTTC.

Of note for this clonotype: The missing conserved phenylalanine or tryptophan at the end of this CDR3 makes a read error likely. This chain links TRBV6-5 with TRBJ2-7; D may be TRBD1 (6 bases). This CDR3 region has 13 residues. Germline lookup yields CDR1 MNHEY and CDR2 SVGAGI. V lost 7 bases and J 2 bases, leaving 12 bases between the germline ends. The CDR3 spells CASTGDNAYEQYI. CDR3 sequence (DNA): TGTGCCAGCACCGGGGACAATGCCTACGAGCAGTACATC.

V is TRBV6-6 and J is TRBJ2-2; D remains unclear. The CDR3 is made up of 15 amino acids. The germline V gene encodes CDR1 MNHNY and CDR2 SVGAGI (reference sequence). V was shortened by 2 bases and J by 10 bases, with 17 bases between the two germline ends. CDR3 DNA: TGTGCCAGCAGTTACGAAAACAAACGGGCCACGGAGCTGTTTTTT. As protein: CASSYENKRATELFF.

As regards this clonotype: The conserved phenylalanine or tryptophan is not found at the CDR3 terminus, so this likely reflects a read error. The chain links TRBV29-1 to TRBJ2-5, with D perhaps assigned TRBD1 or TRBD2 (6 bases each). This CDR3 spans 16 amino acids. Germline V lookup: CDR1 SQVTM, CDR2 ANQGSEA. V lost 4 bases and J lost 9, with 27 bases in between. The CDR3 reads CSVGSDRLGGFLAQYS. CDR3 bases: TGCAGCGTTGGGTCAGACAGGCTTGGGGGGTTTCTGGCCCAGTACTCC.

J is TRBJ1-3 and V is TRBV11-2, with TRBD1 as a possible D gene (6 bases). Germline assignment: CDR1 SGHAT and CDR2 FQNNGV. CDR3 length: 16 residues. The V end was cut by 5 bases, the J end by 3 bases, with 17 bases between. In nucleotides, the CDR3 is TGTGCCAGCAGCCGTAATTTGGCCAGGGGTGGAAACACCATATATTTT. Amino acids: CASSRNLARGGNTIYF.

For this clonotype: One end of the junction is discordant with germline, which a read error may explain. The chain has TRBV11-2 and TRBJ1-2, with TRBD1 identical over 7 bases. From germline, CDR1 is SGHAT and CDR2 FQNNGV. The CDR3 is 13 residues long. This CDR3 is CGSSRTGACGYTF. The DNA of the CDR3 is TGTGGCAGCAGCCGAACAGGGGCCTGTGGCTACACCTTC.

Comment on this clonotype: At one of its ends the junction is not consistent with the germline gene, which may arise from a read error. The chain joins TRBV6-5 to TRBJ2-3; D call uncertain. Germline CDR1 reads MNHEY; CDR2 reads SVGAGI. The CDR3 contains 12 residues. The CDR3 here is CAGSYVGDTQYF. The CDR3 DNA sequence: TGTGCCGGCAGTTACGTCGGGGATACGCAGTATTTT.

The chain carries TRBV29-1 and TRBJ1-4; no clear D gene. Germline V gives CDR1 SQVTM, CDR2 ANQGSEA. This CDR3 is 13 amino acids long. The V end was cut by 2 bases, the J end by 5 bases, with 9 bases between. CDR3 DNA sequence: TGCAGCGTTGAAACATTGGCGAATGAAAAACTGTTTTTT. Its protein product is CSVETLANEKLFF.

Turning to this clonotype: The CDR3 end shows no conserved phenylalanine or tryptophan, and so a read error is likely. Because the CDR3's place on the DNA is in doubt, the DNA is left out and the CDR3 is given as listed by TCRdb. Here the CDR3 reads CASGLVGLDTEAYI. The chain uses TRBV11-3 and TRBJ1-1. Per germline, CDR1 SGHNT and CDR2 YENEEA. The CDR3 length is 14 residues, termini included.

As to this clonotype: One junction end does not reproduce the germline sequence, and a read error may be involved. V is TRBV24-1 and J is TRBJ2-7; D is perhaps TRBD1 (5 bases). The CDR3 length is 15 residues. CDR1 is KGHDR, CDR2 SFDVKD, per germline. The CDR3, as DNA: TGTGCCACCTGTGATACTACAGGCGGTGCGGACGAGCAGTACTTC. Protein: CATCDTTGGADEQYF.

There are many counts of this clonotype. This CDR3 reads CASSLAGSKNIQYF. The CDR3 coding sequence is TGTGCCAGCAGCCTTGCCGGATCCAAAAACATTCAGTACTTC. This rearrangement joins TRBV12-3 or TRBV12-4 to TRBJ2-4; D gene uncertain. The V and J ends lost 6 bases and 2 bases respectively, with 11 bases between them. This CDR3 is built from 14 residues.

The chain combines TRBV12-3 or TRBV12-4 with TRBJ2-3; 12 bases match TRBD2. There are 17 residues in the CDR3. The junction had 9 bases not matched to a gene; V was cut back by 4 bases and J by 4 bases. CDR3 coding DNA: TGTGCCAGCAGTTCTCCCGGACTAGCGGGAACCCCAGATACGCAGTATTTT. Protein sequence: CASSSPGLAGTPDTQYF.

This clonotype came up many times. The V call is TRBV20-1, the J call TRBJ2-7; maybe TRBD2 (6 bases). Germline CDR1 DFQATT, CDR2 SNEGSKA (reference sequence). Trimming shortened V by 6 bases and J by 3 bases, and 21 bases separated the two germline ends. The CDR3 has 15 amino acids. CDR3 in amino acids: CSAPAWDSSVYEQYF. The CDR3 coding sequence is TGCAGTGCACCCGCATGGGACTCCTCGGTCTACGAGCAGTACTTC.

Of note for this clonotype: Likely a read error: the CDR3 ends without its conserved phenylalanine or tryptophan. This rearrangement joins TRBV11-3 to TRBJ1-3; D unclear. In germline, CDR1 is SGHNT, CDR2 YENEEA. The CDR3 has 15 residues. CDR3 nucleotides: TGTGCCAGCTGCTTAGGGCGAACCTCTGGAAACACCATATATTTG. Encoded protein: CASCLGRTSGNTIYL.